This TCR beta chain was found in a study of T cell responses to AZD1222 COVID-19 vaccine. Points from the study as a whole: White British ancestry dominated among donors, who included more females, and clonal diversity was possibly underestimated. Repertoire samples came only from after the peak T cell response.

A note on this clone: Its antigen is undetermined.

V was shortened by 5 bases and J by 4 bases, with 11 bases between the two germline ends. This CDR3 is built from 13 residues. CDR1 is SGHAT, CDR2 FQNNGV, per germline. Clones were sequenced by immunoSEQ multiplex PCR, and TCRdb holds only the in-frame ones, with some missing. The sample shows under 200,000 clones, roughly 91% of them seen only once. This sequence originates from an adult in good health. The source was peripheral blood, collected on day 0 of AZD1222 vaccination. This rearrangement joins TRBV11-2 to TRBJ2-5, with TRBD1 as a possible D gene (6 bases). CDR3 in amino acids: CASSAYRVETQYF. The CDR3 bases are TGTGCCAGCAGCGCCTACAGGGTAGAGACCCAGTACTTC.